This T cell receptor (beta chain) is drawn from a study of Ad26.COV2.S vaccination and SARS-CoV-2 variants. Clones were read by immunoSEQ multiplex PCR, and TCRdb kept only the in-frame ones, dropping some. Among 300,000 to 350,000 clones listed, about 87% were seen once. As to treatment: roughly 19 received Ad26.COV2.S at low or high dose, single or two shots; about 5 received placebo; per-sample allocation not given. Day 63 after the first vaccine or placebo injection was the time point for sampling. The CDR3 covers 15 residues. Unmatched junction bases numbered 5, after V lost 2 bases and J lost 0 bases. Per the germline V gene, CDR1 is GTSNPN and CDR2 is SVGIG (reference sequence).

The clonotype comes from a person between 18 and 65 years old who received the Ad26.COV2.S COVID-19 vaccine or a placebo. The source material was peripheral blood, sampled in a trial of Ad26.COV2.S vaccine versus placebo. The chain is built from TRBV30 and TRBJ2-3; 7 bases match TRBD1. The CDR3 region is CAWSPGQESTDTQYF. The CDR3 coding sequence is TGTGCCTGGAGTCCCGGACAGGAAAGCACAGATACGCAGTATTTT. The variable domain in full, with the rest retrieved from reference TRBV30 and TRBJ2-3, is SQTIHQWPATLVQPVGSPLSLECTVEGTSNPNLYWYRQAAGRGLQLLFYSVGIGQISSEVPQNLSASRPQDRQFILSSKKLLLSDSGFYLCAWSPGQESTDTQYFGPGTRLTVL.